Detailed here is one T cell receptor beta chain. Its specificity is not known. Primers: 60 Vbeta forward and 13 Jbeta reverse. The repertoire was sequenced with immunoSEQ multiplex PCR; TCRdb's copy has only in-frame clones and lacks some. This sample has 100,000 or so clones, with 75% to 90% found just once. The entry originates in a study of cytomegalovirus exposure and HLA in healthy donors. General study findings and limits: Most of the TCR beta V segments (in an earlier analysis) were productive either about 87% or about 30% of the time. Across donors, most TCRs were seen rarely, yet some public ones were widespread.

CDR1 and CDR2 (germline): LNHDA, SQIVND (reference sequence). This CDR3 region has 17 residues. V shed 6 bases and J shed 0 bases, with 15 bases lying between them. V usage is TRBV19 and J usage is TRBJ2-6; D is perhaps TRBD2 (5 bases). Sequencing was carried out using PBMCs. The receptor was isolated from a man aged 30 to 45 in good health and CMV-seronegative. CDR3 nucleotides: TGTGCCAGTAGCCCGGGAACAACATTCTCTGGGGCCAACGTCCTGACTTTC. This encodes CASSPGTTFSGANVLTF.